This TCR beta chain stems from a study of T cells in Graves' hyperthyroidism and ophthalmopathy. Study-level results: Researchers report that a 13 V-J model separated ophthalmopathy from stable hyperthyroidism. Blood also held most thyroid clonotypes expanded beyond 0.001.

From RNA transcripts, TCR beta CDR3 regions were amplified. HTBI primers were employed in a first-round RT-PCR of the TCR CDR3. TCRdb re-analysed the multiplex PCR reads in MiXCR, keeping a single row per CDR3 protein. There are hundreds of thousands of distinct CDR3 sequences in the sample; under 20% occur only once, and 15% to 20% lies in the top ten. Comment on this clonotype: The antigen is unknown. An end of the junction differs from the germline gene, which may be a read error.

Sequenced sample: blood. The receptor was derived from a woman between 45 and 60 years old with Graves' hyperthyroidism that later progressed to Graves' ophthalmopathy.

The CDR3 region is CGARPTGGDTQYF. CDR3 bases: TGCGGTGCTAGACCCACAGGGGGAGATACGCAGTATTTT. The rearrangement uses TRBV20-1 and TRBJ2-3; 8 bases line up with TRBD1. The CDR3 sequence is 13 residues long. The germline gives CDR1 DFQATT, CDR2 SNEGSKA (reference sequence).